This T cell receptor (beta chain) is drawn from a study of T cells in Graves' hyperthyroidism and ophthalmopathy. Amplification yielded TCR beta CDR3 regions, with RNA transcripts as the source. HTBI primers were used for first-round RT-PCR of the TCR CDR3. TCRdb processed the multiplex PCR reads anew with MiXCR; each CDR3 protein has one entry. Of fewer than 900,000 distinct CDR3 sequences in the sample, about 17% were seen once. Stable disease denoted Graves' hyperthyroidism without ophthalmopathy progression within 18 months. V was pared by 7 bases and J by 9 bases, with 7 bases of the junction left unmatched. The CDR3 is 13 amino acids. Looked up from germline, CDR1 is LNHDA and CDR2 is SQIVND (reference sequence).

The source material was blood. The rearrangement links TRBV19 to TRBJ2-1, with 9 bases that match TRBD2. The sequence derives from a man aged 18 to 29 with Graves' hyperthyroidism. The CDR3 region is CASTGSGSSEQFF. Here the CDR3 DNA reads TGTGCCAGTACGGGTAGCGGGAGTAGTGAGCAGTTCTTC. The whole variable domain, filled in from reference TRBV19 and TRBJ2-1, reads DGGITQSPKYLFRKEGQNVTLSCEQNLNHDAMYWYRQDPGQGLRLIYYSQIVNDFQKGDIAEGYSVSREKKESFPLTVTSAQKNPTAFYLCASTGSGSSEQFFGPGTRLTVL.